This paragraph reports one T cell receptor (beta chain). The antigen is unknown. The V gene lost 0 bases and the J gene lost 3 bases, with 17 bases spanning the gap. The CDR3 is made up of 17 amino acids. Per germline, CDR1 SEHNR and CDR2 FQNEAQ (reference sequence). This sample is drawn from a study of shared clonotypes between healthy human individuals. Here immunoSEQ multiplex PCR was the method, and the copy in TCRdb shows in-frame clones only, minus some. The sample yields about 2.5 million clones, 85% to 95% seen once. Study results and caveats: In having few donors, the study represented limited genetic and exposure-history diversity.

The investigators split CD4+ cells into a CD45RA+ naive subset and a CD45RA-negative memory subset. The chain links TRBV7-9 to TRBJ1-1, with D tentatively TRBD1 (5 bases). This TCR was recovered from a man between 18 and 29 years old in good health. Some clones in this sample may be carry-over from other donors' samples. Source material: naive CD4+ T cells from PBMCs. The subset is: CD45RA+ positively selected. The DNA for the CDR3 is TGTGCCAGCAGCTTAGCGTGGGGACCTACGGGGCACACTGAAGCTTTCTTT. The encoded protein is CASSLAWGPTGHTEAFF.